This T cell receptor (beta chain) was profiled in a study of blood T cells in healthy people across ages. About the research overall: Using template switching, researchers captured about one barcoded beta molecule for each two T cells.

Isolation per sample recovered at least 7 million PBMCs. Trimming took 7 bases from V and 4 from J, leaving 14 bases between them. The length of the CDR3 is 14 residues. CDR1 and CDR2 from the germline V gene are MNHNS and SASEGT. It was with a sample-barcoded 5' primer and a J-beta primer mix that a second PCR of roughly 6 to 11 cycles was run. One entry per CDR3 protein results from TCRdb running MiXCR on the 5' RACE reads. The repertoire holds 1.5 million to 2 million distinct CDR3 sequences, with less than 50% as singletons. Sample: blood. This receptor was identified in a middle-aged woman in good health. The chain combines TRBV6-1 with TRBJ2-1; D unclear. The CDR3 DNA sequence: TGTGCCAGCACCAAATGGGGAAGTTACAATGAGCAGTTCTTC. Its translation is CASTKWGSYNEQFF.